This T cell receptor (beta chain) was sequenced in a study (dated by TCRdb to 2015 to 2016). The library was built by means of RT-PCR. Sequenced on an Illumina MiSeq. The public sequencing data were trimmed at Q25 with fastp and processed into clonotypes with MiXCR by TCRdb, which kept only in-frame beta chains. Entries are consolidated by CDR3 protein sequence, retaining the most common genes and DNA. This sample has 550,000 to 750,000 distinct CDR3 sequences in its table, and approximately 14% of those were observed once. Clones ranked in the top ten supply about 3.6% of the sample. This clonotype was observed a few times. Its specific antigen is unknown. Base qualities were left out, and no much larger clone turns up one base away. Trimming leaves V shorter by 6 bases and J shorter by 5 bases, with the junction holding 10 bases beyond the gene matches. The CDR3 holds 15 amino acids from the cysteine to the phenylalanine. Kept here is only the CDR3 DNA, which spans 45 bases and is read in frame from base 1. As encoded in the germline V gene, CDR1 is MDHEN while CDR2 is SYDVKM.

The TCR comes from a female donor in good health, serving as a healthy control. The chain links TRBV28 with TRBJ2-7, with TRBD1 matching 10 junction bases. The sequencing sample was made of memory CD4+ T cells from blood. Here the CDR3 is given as CASRGSGTGDNEQYF. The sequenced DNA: TGTGCCAGCAGGGGGTCCGGGACAGGGGATAACGAGCAGTACTTC.